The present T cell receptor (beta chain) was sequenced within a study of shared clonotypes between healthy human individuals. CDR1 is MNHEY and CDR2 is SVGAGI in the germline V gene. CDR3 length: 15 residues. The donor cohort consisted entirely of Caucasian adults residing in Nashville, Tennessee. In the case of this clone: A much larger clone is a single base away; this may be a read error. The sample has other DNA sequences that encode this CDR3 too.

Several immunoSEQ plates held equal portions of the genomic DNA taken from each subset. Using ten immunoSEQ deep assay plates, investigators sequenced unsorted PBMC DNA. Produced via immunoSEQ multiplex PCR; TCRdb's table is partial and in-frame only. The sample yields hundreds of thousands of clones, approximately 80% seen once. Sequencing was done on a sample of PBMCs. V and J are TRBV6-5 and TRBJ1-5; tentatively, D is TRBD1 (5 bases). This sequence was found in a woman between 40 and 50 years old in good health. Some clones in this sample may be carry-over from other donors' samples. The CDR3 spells CASRTDSTSNQPQHF. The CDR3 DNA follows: TGTGCCAGCAGGACCGACAGTACTAGCAATCAGCCTCAGCATTTT.